A selection of T cell receptor beta chains follows, all from one sample in a study of blood T cell repertoires in COVID-19. The data were produced by immunoSEQ multiplex PCR, yet TCRdb's version contains in-frame clones alone and is incomplete. This table has over 50,000 clones, about 89% appearing once. Specimen: peripheral blood. These receptors all stem from a man aged 55 to 70 with acute or convalescent COVID-19. Both conserved end residues are part of each CDR3. A D gene is named only where the DNA matches it firmly.

>TRBV30|TRBJ2-5|TRBD2
TGTGCCTGGACTCGAGCGGGGCAAGAGACCCAGTACTTC
CAWTRAGQETQYF
>TRBV7-6|TRBJ1-6|-
TGTGCCAGCAGCTCCTACTACAGGGCGGCGGATTCACCCCTCCACTTT
CASSSYYRAADSPLHF
>TRBV7-8|TRBJ2-2|-
TGTGCCACCATCCGGAGGGCGACCTCCGGGGAGCTGTTTTTT
CATIRRATSGELFF